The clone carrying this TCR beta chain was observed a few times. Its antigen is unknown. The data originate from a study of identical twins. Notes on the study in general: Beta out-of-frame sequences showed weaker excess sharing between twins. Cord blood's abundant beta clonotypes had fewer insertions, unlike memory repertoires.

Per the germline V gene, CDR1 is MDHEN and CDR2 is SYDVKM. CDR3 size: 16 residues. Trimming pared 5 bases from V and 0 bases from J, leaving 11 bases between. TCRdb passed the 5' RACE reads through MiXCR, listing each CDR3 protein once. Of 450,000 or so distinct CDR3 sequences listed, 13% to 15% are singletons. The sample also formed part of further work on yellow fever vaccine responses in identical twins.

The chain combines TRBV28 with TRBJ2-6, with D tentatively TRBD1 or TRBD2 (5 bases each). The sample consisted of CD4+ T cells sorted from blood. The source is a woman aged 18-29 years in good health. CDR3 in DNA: TGTGCCAGCAGTGGGGGACGGATCTCTGGGGCCAACGTCCTGACTTTC. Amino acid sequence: CASSGGRISGANVLTF.